This T cell receptor (beta chain) was identified in a study of shared clonotypes between healthy human individuals. Study-level findings and limits: Clonotypes that were shared across a few donors made up around 5.5% of naive CD4 clonotypes.

Concerning this clone itself: Its target is unknown.

It was CD45RO-negative cells, positively selected for CCR7, that made up naive CD8 cells, with terminally differentiated effector memory CD45RA+ cells excluded. Here immunoSEQ multiplex PCR was the method, and the copy in TCRdb shows in-frame clones only, minus some. The sample holds about 2 million clones, over 85% seen once. V was cut by 8 bases and J by 2 bases, with 10 bases left in between. The germline V gene has CDR1 KGHSH and CDR2 LQKENI. The CDR3 has 12 amino acids. This sequence originates from a young man in good health. Specimen: naive CD8+ T cells sorted from blood. V usage is TRBV18 and J usage is TRBJ2-7; perhaps TRBD1 as D (6 bases). CDR3 DNA sequence: TGTGCCAGCACAAACAGGGCCTACGAGCAGTACTTC. It translates to CASTNRAYEQYF.